The 30 T cell receptor beta chains listed next were all sequenced from one sample in a study of patients and donors after allogeneic stem cell transplantation. TCRdb itself ran the RT-PCR reads through MiXCR, one entry per CDR3 protein. The data hold roughly 880,000 distinct CDR3 sequences, with more than 15% observed a single time. Sample: blood, either unsorted or a sorted T cell fraction (not recorded which). Receptors were obtained from a human donor who was either an allogeneic HSCT recipient or a stem cell or donor lymphocyte infusion donor (not recorded which). It is not recorded whose cells these are; they may come from a transplant donor.

This sequence joins TRBV20-1 and TRBJ2-5; D is possibly TRBD1 or TRBD2 (5 bases each). CDR1 and CDR2 from the germline V gene are DFQATT and SNEGSKA (reference sequence). The CDR3 covers 18 residues. Trimming left V 0 bases short and J 4 bases short, with 24 bases between. The CDR3 is CSAREFPPGPTKGETQYF. Written as DNA, the CDR3 is TGCAGTGCTAGAGAGTTCCCCCCGGGACCGACTAAGGGAGAGACCCAGTACTTC.

This clonotype occurred many times. The chain uses TRBV10-3 and TRBJ2-2; D may be TRBD2 (5 bases). Germline V gene sequence: CDR1 ENHRY, CDR2 SYGVKD. V was cut by 11 bases and J by 2 bases, with 15 bases left in between. The CDR3 contains 14 residues. CDR3 loop: CASVEGLNTGELFF. CDR3 in DNA: TGTGCCTCCGTTGAGGGTCTCAACACCGGGGAGCTGTTTTTT.

This clonotype was observed at least ten times. The V gene is TRBV20-1, the J gene TRBJ2-1; D unclear. This CDR3 comprises 14 residues. Trimming pared 1 base from V and 0 bases from J, leaving 7 bases between. Germline V gene lookup returns CDR1 DFQATT and CDR2 SNEGSKA (reference sequence). CDR3 in amino acids: CSARVASSYNEQFF. The CDR3 region has the DNA TGCAGTGCTAGAGTGGCGAGCTCCTACAATGAGCAGTTCTTC.

This clonotype occurred a few times. The chain recombines TRBV5-6 with TRBJ2-4; the D gene is possibly TRBD2 (5 bases). This CDR3 comprises 13 residues. V was pared by 0 bases and J by 8 bases, with 9 bases between. Germline V lookup: CDR1 SGHDT, CDR2 YYEEEE. CDR3 loop: CASSLVGSDIQYF. CDR3 bases: TGTGCCAGCAGCTTGGTGGGGAGTGACATTCAGTACTTC.

V and J are TRBV5-1 and TRBJ1-4, with D perhaps matching TRBD1 (5 bases). The ends were cut back, 0 bases at V and 6 bases at J, with 12 bases in the middle. The germline V gene encodes CDR1 SGHRS and CDR2 YFSETQ. CDR3 length: 15 amino acids. CDR3 bases: TGCGCCAGCAGCTTGGAGGGGTGGTCTGATGAAAAACTGTTTTTT. Amino acids: CASSLEGWSDEKLFF.

This clonotype has at least ten counts. The chain joins TRBV29-1 to TRBJ2-5, with D perhaps matching TRBD1 (5 bases). From germline, CDR1 is SQVTM and CDR2 ANQGSEA. The CDR3 spans 14 residues. The V and J ends lost 5 bases and 2 bases respectively, with 15 bases between them. The CDR3: CSVTDTAQQETQYF. The CDR3 region has the DNA TGCAGCGTTACGGACACAGCACAGCAAGAGACCCAGTACTTC.

This clonotype was counted only a few times. This rearrangement joins TRBV20-1 to TRBJ2-7; D is undetermined. V lost 5 bases and J lost 2, with 7 bases in between. This CDR3 is built from 11 residues. CDR1 is DFQATT and CDR2 is SNEGSKA in the germline V gene (reference sequence). The CDR3 DNA reads TGCAGTGCTCCGGACCCCTACGAGCAGTACTTC. Its protein is CSAPDPYEQYF.

This clonotype was detected ten times or more. V gene TRBV16 combines with J gene TRBJ1-5; maybe TRBD1 (5 bases). Germline V gives CDR1 KGHSY, CDR2 FQNENV. V lost 1 base to trimming and J lost 5 bases, with 12 bases between them. This CDR3 is 15 amino acids long. In DNA form, the CDR3 reads TGTGCCAGCAGCCAATTTCGCAGGGAAGATCAGCCCCAGCATTTT. This sequence encodes CASSQFRREDQPQHF.

This clonotype was recorded at least ten times. CDR3 sequence: CASSRTENSPLHF. CDR3 nucleotides: TGTGCCAGCAGCCGGACAGAGAATTCACCCCTCCACTTT. The chain combines TRBV3-1 with TRBJ1-6; D is possibly TRBD1 (6 bases). The germline gives CDR1 LGHDT, CDR2 YNNKEL (reference sequence). This CDR3 spans 13 amino acids. V was cut by 4 bases and J by 7 bases, with 8 bases left in between.

This clonotype was seen a few times. The chain links TRBV11-2 to TRBJ2-1; D gene uncertain. Germline V gene data show CDR1 as SGHAT and CDR2 as FQNNGV. CDR3 length equals 17 residues. V lost 5 bases and J 1 base, leaving 18 bases between the germline ends. The CDR3 region is CASSKGLFHPSYNEQFF. CDR3 DNA sequence: TGTGCCAGCAGCAAAGGCCTCTTCCATCCGTCCTACAATGAGCAGTTCTTC.

This clonotype came up a few times. J is TRBJ2-5 and V is TRBV12-3 or TRBV12-4, with D perhaps TRBD2 (7 bases). This CDR3 region has 16 residues. V shed 4 bases and J shed 5 bases, with 20 bases lying between them. Written as DNA, the CDR3 is TGTGCCAGCAGTTCCCCCCTAACCGGGGGGCTGGAGACCCAGTACTTC. Translation gives CASSSPLTGGLETQYF.

V usage is TRBV12-3 or TRBV12-4 and J usage is TRBJ1-6; D not certain. Trimming left V 7 bases short and J 3 bases short, with 13 bases between. CDR3 length equals 15 residues. Written as DNA, the CDR3 is TGTGCCAGCACCCTAGTAGCAGGCTATAATTCACCCCTCCACTTT. This encodes CASTLVAGYNSPLHF.

This clonotype was recorded at least ten times. V gene TRBV12-3 or TRBV12-4 combines with J gene TRBJ2-1; the D is unclear. V was shortened by 5 bases and J by 10 bases, with 12 bases between the two germline ends. The CDR3 has 12 residues. The chain's CDR3 is CASSPTPREQFF. CDR3 DNA sequence: TGTGCCAGCAGTCCGACTCCTAGGGAGCAGTTCTTC.

V gene TRBV27 combines with J gene TRBJ1-2, with D maybe TRBD1 (6 bases). CDR3 length equals 13 residues. CDR1 MNHEY and CDR2 SMNVEV come from the germline V gene (reference sequence). Trimming took off 4 bases at V and 6 bases at J, with 12 bases between the two ends. The CDR3, as DNA: TGTGCCAGCAGTTCGGGACACATGGATGGCTACACCTTC. This codes for CASSSGHMDGYTF.

The J gene is TRBJ1-1, the V gene TRBV12-3 or TRBV12-4; 9 nucleotides agree with TRBD1. J lost 1 base, V lost 7 bases, and 4 bases had no gene match. CDR3 length equals 14 residues. This CDR3 reads CASILGQGNTEAFF. DNA of the CDR3: TGTGCCAGCATCCTGGGACAGGGGAACACTGAAGCTTTCTTT.

This clonotype has only a few counts. V and J are TRBV12-3 or TRBV12-4 and TRBJ2-1; 14 nucleotides match TRBD2. This CDR3 comprises 14 residues. The V and J ends lost 6 bases and 9 bases, in that order; junction bases with no gene match: 4. CDR3 residues: CASSHGLAGGEQFF. The CDR3 DNA reads as TGTGCCAGCAGCCATGGACTAGCGGGAGGTGAGCAGTTCTTC.

For this clonotype: A much more abundant neighbour one base away suggests this may be a read error. The chain employs TRBV29-1 and TRBJ2-2; no definite D call. V lost 3 bases to trimming and J lost 0 bases, with 5 bases between them. Germline-derived CDR1 and CDR2 are SQVTM and ANQGSEA. The CDR3 runs to 13 residues. The CDR3 bases are TGCAGCGTTGACTCAGCGAACACCGGGGAGCTGTTTTTT. This codes for CSVDSANTGELFF.

V usage is TRBV4-3 and J usage is TRBJ2-7; 10 bases are a match to TRBD1. CDR3 length: 15 residues. Trimming took 1 base from V and 3 from J; bases not matched to a gene: 3. Looked up from germline, CDR1 is LGHNA and CDR2 is YSLEER. CDR3 region: CASSQVRTGGYEQYF. The CDR3 DNA is TGCGCCAGCAGCCAAGTCCGGACAGGGGGCTACGAGCAGTACTTC.

This clonotype appeared a few times. The chain is built from TRBV9 and TRBJ1-1; 8 bases match TRBD1. Germline CDR1 is SGDLS and CDR2 is YYNGEE. The CDR3 has 14 amino acids. With 0 bases clipped from V and 5 bases from J, the junction kept 3 bases outside the gene matches. The CDR3 coding sequence is TGTGCCAGCAGCGTAGAGTACAGGGGGACTGAAGCTTTCTTT. Encoded protein: CASSVEYRGTEAFF.

This clonotype was observed a few times. The genes are TRBV15 and TRBJ2-3; D unclear. The length of the CDR3 is 13 residues. Trimming left V 4 bases short and J 4 bases short, with 9 bases between. The germline gives CDR1 LNHNV, CDR2 YYDKDF (reference sequence). The CDR3 loop reads CATSMGWADTQYF. The CDR3 DNA reads as TGTGCCACCAGCATGGGATGGGCAGATACGCAGTATTTT.

This chain joins TRBV12-3 or TRBV12-4 and TRBJ1-2; 9 bases are shared with TRBD1. Trimming cost V 5 bases and J 3 bases; bases outside gene matches: 10. CDR3 length equals 16 residues. DNA for the CDR3: TGTGCCAGCAGTCACGGGGACAGGGTCTCGGACTATGGCTACACCTTC. Encoded protein: CASSHGDRVSDYGYTF.

This chain connects TRBV5-1 to TRBJ2-1, with D hard to call. The V gene lost 5 bases and the J gene lost 0 bases, with 12 bases spanning the gap. CDR3 length: 15 residues. CDR1 and CDR2 (germline): SGHRS, YFSETQ. CDR3 residues: CASRWIRSSYNEQFF. CDR3 DNA sequence: TGCGCCAGCAGATGGATTAGAAGCTCCTACAATGAGCAGTTCTTC.

There are a few counts of this clonotype. V usage is TRBV7-6 and J usage is TRBJ2-1; tentative D call: TRBD2 (5 bases). The CDR3 is made up of 14 amino acids. V was clipped by 1 base and J by 9 bases, with 13 bases between them. Germline V gene lookup returns CDR1 SGHVS and CDR2 FNYEAQ. CDR3 region: CASSLEGGFREQFF. The CDR3 DNA is TGTGCCAGCAGCTTAGAGGGCGGGTTTCGTGAGCAGTTCTTC.

There are a few counts of this clonotype. The V gene is TRBV20-1, the J gene TRBJ2-3; perhaps TRBD2 as D (6 bases). The CDR3 spans 15 residues. V was cut by 4 bases and J by 3 bases, with 17 bases left in between. In germline, CDR1 is DFQATT, CDR2 SNEGSKA (reference sequence). CDR3 nucleotides: TGCAGTGCTAAGGAAATCTCGGGAGCAACAGATACGCAGTATTTT. Encoded protein: CSAKEISGATDTQYF.

This clonotype was detected a few times. CDR3 sequence reads: CASSEELNTEAFF. The DNA for the CDR3 is TGTGCCAGCAGTGAAGAACTGAACACTGAAGCTTTCTTT. The V gene is TRBV2, the J gene TRBJ1-1; unclear D gene. The CDR3 loop spans 13 amino acids. The V gene lost 1 base and the J gene lost 0 bases, with 3 bases spanning the gap. CDR1 and CDR2 (germline): SNHLY, FYNNEI.

Ten or more counts support this clonotype. The chain recombines TRBV2 with TRBJ2-7; TRBD2 agrees at 9 bases. J lost 7 bases, V lost 6 bases, and 7 bases had no gene match. CDR3 size: 13 residues. Germline values: CDR1 SNHLY, CDR2 FYNNEI. DNA of the CDR3: TGTGCCAGCAGCAACCTACTAGCGGGTGAGCAGTACTTC. Amino acids: CASSNLLAGEQYF.

In its sample, this clonotype was seen many times. The chain employs TRBV12-3 or TRBV12-4 and TRBJ2-1; TRBD2 matches at 10 bases. The ends lost 5 bases at V and 9 bases at J; junction bases unmatched: 10. CDR3 length equals 15 residues. The CDR3 region is CASSPQRGGKIEQFF. The CDR3, as DNA: TGTGCCAGCAGTCCCCAGCGGGGGGGTAAGATTGAGCAGTTCTTC.

The chain couples TRBV29-1 to TRBJ1-5; D may be TRBD1 (6 bases). From germline, CDR1 is SQVTM and CDR2 ANQGSEA. V lost 6 bases, J lost 3 bases, and 12 bases lay in between. The CDR3 extends over 13 amino acids. DNA of the CDR3: TGCAGCGTGACCAGGGGAGCCAATCAGCCCCAGCATTTT. Translation gives CSVTRGANQPQHF.

This clonotype occurred a few times. This chain joins TRBV7-9 and TRBJ1-2; a weak D match, TRBD1 (6 bases). This CDR3 comprises 15 residues. V was cut by 1 base and J by 10 bases, with 19 bases left in between. The germline gives CDR1 SEHNR, CDR2 FQNEAQ (reference sequence). The CDR3 region has the DNA TGTGCCAGCAGCTTAGTTGAGGGGGTCGCCCAGGACTACACCTTC. This gives the protein CASSLVEGVAQDYTF.

This chain connects TRBV20-1 to TRBJ2-7, with D possibly TRBD2 on 6 matching bases. This CDR3 has 13 amino acids. V was clipped by 5 bases and J by 1 base, with 12 bases between them. Germline CDR1 is DFQATT and CDR2 is SNEGSKA (reference sequence). DNA for the CDR3: TGCAGTGCTCGCCGGGACTGGTCCTACGAGCAGTACTTC. This translates into CSARRDWSYEQYF.